Below are 4 T cell receptor beta chains sequenced from a single sample in a study of T cells in localized non-small cell lung cancer. Assay: immunoSEQ multiplex PCR; the TCRdb copy retains only in-frame clones and omits some. The sample contains about 37,000 clones, 91% of which appear only once. This specimen was peripheral blood mononuclear cells, taken before any cancer treatment. The receptor source for this set is an older female donor with stage II lung adenocarcinoma.

In nucleotides, the CDR3 is TGTGCCAGCAGCTTAGAGGGGGCTCTGAACACTGAAGCTTTCTTT. It yields the protein CASSLEGALNTEAFF. V is TRBV7-2 and J is TRBJ1-1; 7 nucleotides line up with TRBD1. V lost 1 base to trimming and J lost 0 bases; unmatched junction nucleotides: 2. There are 15 residues in the CDR3. Germline CDR1 SGHTA, CDR2 FQGNSA. Full variable domain (remainder filled in from reference TRBV7-2 and TRBJ1-1): GAGVSQSPSNKVTEKGKDVELRCDPISGHTALYWYRQSLGQGLEFLIYFQGNSAPDKSGLPSDRFSAERTGGSVSTLTIQRTQQEDSAVYLCASSLEGALNTEAFFGQGTRLTVV.

The rearrangement uses TRBV28 and TRBJ2-3; weak D call: TRBD2 (5 bases). Trimming removed 8 bases at V and 2 bases at J, with 14 bases between. Germline V lookup: CDR1 MDHEN, CDR2 SYDVKM. The CDR3 loop spans 14 amino acids. DNA of the CDR3: TGTGCCAGCTCTAGAGGGCCAAACACAGATACGCAGTATTTT. Translation gives CASSRGPNTDTQYF.

V and J are TRBV7-8 and TRBJ1-3; D unresolved. Trimming shortened V by 3 bases and J by 0 bases, and 9 bases separated the two germline ends. Germline CDR1 reads SGHVS; CDR2 reads FQNEAQ. The CDR3 sequence is 15 residues long. The CDR3 sequence is CASSFGASSGNTIYF. The CDR3 bases are TGTGCCAGCAGCTTTGGAGCAAGCTCTGGAAACACCATATATTTT. The full variable domain, rest sourced from reference TRBV7-8 and TRBJ1-3, is GAGVSQSPRYKVAKRGQDVALRCDPISGHVSLFWYQQALGQGPEFLTYFQNEAQLDKSGLPSDRFFAERPEGSVSTLKIQRTQQEDSAVYLCASSFGASSGNTIYFGEGSWLTVV.

This chain connects TRBV7-8 to TRBJ1-1; the D is unclear. Trimming took off 3 bases at V and 0 bases at J, with 5 bases between the two ends. The CDR3 is 13 amino acids. Germline V gene lookup returns CDR1 SGHVS and CDR2 FQNEAQ. The CDR3 is CASSFFVNTEAFF. The CDR3 DNA is TGTGCCAGCAGCTTTTTCGTGAACACTGAAGCTTTCTTT.